The rows below give T cell receptor beta chains drawn from one sample of a study of blood T cell repertoires in COVID-19. Only in-frame clones appear in the TCRdb table, and some are missing; sequencing was by immunoSEQ multiplex PCR. The sample has a few hundred thousand clones, 80% to 90% seen once; the top ten hold around 4%. The specimen sequenced was PBMCs or T cells enriched from blood (not recorded which). The receptors shown here come from a woman aged 30 to 39 who had recovered from COVID-19. The conserved cysteine and the conserved F or W are not part of the CDR3 here.

v_gene	j_gene	CDR3aa
TRBV2	TRBJ1-1	ASSVRGLDTEAF
TRBV7-9	TRBJ2-5	ASSSGQGRETQY
TRBV6-2/TRBV6-3	TRBJ2-1	ASSYLAFDEQF
TRBV9	TRBJ2-2	ASSVVQGAGELF
TRBV5-6	TRBJ1-2	ASSLGGQNYGYT
TRBV29-1	TRBJ2-7	SVGAGSYEQY
TRBV4-3	TRBJ2-7	ASSQDIVAGVSYEQY
TRBV24-1	TRBJ2-3	ATSDLTGSTDTQY
TRBV28	TRBJ1-2	ASSETGLYGYT
TRBV11-2	TRBJ2-5	ASSRDRGETQY